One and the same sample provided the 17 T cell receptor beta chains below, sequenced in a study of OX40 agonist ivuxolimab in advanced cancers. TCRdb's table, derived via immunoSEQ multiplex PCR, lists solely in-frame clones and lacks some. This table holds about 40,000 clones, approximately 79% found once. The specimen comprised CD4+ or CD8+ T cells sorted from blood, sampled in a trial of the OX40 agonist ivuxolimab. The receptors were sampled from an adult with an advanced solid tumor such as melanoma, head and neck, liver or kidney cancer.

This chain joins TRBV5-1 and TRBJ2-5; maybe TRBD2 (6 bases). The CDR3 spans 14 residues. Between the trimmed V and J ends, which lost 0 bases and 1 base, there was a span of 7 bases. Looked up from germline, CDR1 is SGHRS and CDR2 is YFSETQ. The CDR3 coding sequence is TGCGCCAGCAGCTTGGGGGGGGTCCAAGAGACCCAGTACTTC. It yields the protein CASSLGGVQETQYF.

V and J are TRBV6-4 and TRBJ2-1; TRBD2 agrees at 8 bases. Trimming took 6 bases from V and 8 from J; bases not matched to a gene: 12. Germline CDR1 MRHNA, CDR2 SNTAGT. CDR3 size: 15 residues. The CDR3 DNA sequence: TGTGCCAGCAGGACATTAGGGGCGGGAGGCGATGAGCAGTTCTTC. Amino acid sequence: CASRTLGAGGDEQFF.

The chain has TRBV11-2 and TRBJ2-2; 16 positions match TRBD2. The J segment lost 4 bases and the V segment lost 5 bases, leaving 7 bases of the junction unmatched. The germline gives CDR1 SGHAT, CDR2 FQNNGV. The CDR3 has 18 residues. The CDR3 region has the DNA TGTGCCAGCAGCCCGGGACTAGCGGGAGGGCCGGGCACCGGGGAGCTGTTTTTT. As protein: CASSPGLAGGPGTGELFF.

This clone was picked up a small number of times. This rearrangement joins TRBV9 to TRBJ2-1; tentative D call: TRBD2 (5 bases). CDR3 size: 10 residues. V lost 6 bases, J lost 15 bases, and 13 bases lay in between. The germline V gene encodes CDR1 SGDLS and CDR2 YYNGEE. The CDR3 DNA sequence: TGTGCCAGCAACGGGAACCCGCGGTTCTTC. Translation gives CASNGNPRFF.

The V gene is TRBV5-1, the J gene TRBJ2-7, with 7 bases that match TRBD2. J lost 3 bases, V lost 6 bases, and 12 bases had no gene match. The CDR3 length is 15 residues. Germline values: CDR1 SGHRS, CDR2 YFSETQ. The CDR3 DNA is TGCGCCAGCAAAAAGAAGGGACTAAAAAGCTACGAGCAGTACTTC. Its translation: CASKKKGLKSYEQYF.

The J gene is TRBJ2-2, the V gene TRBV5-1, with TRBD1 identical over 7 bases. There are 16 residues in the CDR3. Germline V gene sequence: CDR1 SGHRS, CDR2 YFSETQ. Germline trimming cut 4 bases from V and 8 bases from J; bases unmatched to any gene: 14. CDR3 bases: TGCGCCAGCAGCCCCGCTGGTCGACAGGGATCAGGGGAGCTGTTTTTT. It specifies CASSPAGRQGSGELFF.

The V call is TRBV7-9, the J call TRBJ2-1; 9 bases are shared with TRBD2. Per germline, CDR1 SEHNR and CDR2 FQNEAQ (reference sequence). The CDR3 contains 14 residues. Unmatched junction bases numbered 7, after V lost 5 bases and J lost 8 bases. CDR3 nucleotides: TGTGCCAGCAGCCGAGCGCGGGAGGGGGATGAGCAGTTCTTC. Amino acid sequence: CASSRAREGDEQFF.

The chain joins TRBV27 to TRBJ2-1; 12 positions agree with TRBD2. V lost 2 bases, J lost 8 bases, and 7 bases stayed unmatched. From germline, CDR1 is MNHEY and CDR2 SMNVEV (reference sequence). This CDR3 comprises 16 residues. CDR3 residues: CASSLGLAGSLDEQFF. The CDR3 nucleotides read TGTGCCAGCAGTTTAGGACTAGCGGGGAGCTTGGATGAGCAGTTCTTC.

In nucleotides, the CDR3 is TGCGCCAGCAGTCATGAGGGGGCTATCGAAAATGAGCAGTTCTTC. This translates into CASSHEGAIENEQFF. The chain has TRBV5-1 and TRBJ2-1, with 7 bases identical to TRBD1. V gave up 5 bases and J gave up 7 bases; unmatched junction bases: 12. The CDR3 runs to 15 residues. Germline V gene lookup returns CDR1 SGHRS and CDR2 YFSETQ.

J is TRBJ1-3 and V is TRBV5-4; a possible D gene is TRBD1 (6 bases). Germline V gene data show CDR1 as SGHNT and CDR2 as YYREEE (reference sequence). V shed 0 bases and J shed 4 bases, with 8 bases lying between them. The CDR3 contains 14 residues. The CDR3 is CASSLDRAGNTIYF. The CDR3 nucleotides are TGTGCCAGCAGCTTGGACAGGGCGGGAAACACCATATATTTT.

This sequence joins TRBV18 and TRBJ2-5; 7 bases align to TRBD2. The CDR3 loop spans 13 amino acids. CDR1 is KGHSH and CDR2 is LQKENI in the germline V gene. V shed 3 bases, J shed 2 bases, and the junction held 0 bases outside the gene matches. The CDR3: CASSPGLQETQYF. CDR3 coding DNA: TGTGCCAGCTCACCGGGACTACAAGAGACCCAGTACTTC.

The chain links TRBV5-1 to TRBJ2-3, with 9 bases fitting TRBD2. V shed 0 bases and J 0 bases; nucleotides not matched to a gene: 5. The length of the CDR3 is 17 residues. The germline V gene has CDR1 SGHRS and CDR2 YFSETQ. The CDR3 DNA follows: TGCGCCAGCAGCTTGGGCCAGACTAGCGGTAGCACAGATACGCAGTATTTT. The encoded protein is CASSLGQTSGSTDTQYF.

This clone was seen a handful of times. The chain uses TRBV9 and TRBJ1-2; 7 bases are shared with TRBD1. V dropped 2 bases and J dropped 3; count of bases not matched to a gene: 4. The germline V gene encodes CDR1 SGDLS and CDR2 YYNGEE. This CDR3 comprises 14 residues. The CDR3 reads CASSVTDRYYGYTF. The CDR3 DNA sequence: TGTGCCAGCAGCGTTACGGACAGGTACTATGGCTACACCTTC.

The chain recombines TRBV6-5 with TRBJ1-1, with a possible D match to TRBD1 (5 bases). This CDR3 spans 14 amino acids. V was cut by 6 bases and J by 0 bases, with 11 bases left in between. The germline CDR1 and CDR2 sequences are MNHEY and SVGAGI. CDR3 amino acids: CASSPGRMNTEAFF. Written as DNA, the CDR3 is TGTGCCAGCAGCCCGGGACGGATGAACACTGAAGCTTTCTTT.

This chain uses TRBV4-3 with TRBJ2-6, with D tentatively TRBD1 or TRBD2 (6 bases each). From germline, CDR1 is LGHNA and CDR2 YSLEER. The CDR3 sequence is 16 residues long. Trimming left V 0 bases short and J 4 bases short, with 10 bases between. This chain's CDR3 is CASSQERGQGANVLTF. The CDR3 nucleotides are TGCGCCAGCAGCCAAGAACGGGGGCAGGGGGCCAACGTCCTGACTTTC.

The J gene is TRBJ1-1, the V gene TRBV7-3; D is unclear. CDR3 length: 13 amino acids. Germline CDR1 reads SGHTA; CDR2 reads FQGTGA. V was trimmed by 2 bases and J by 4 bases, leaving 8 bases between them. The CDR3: CASSLSGGTEAFF. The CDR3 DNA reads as TGTGCCAGCAGCTTATCGGGCGGCACTGAAGCTTTCTTT.

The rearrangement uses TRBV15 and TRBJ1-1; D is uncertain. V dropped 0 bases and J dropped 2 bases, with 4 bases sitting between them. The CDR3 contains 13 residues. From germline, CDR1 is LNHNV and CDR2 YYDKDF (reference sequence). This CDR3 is CATSRDSNTEAFF. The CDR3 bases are TGTGCCACCAGCAGAGACAGTAACACTGAAGCTTTCTTT. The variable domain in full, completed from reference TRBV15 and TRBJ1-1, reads DAMVIQNPRYQVTQFGKPVTLSCSQTLNHNVMYWYQQKSSQAPKLLFHYYDKDFNNEADTPDNFQSRRPNTSFCFLDIRSPGLGDTAMYLCATSRDSNTEAFFGQGTRLTVV.